The 15 T cell receptor beta chains below come from one sample, sequenced in a study of shared clonotypes between healthy human individuals (TCRdb year 2020). The library was obtained by the immunoSEQ multiplex PCR assay. Sourced from immuneACCESS, this table was stored by TCRdb with only in-frame sequences that have V and J called. A share of the clones is absent; for the studies checked, an unresolved V gene accounts for under half, and the remainder has no known explanation. The sample has 2 million to 2.5 million clones on record, about 94% of them singletons. The ten biggest clones cover around 0.13% of the sample. What was sequenced was naive CD4+ T cells sorted from blood. Read against the paper, the sample's cell subset or site label means: CD45RA+ positively selected. All receptors come from a man between 18 and 35 years old in good health.

This clone was found once. This chain connects TRBV13 to TRBJ1-2; 7 bases are a match to TRBD1. From germline, CDR1 is PRHDT and CDR2 FYEKMQ (reference sequence). The V and J ends lost 5 bases and 4 bases, in that order; junction bases with no gene match: 1. The CDR3 has 12 amino acids. CDR3 sequence reads: CASSRDSYGYTF. Here the CDR3 DNA reads TGTGCCAGCAGCCGGGACAGCTATGGCTACACCTTC.

The chain has TRBV30 and TRBJ1-5; 7 bases line up with TRBD1. Unmatched junction bases numbered 9, after V lost 4 bases and J lost 0 bases. The CDR3 runs 16 residues. The germline V gene encodes CDR1 GTSNPN and CDR2 SVGIG (reference sequence). CDR3 residues: CAWIQRQGDSNQPQHF. The CDR3, as DNA: TGTGCCTGGATCCAAAGGCAGGGGGATAGCAATCAGCCCCAGCATTTT.

This clone was observed once. CDR3 amino acids: CSVVEGRIPNEQFF. DNA of the CDR3: TGCAGCGTTGTCGAGGGGAGGATTCCCAATGAGCAGTTCTTC. The chain uses TRBV29-1 and TRBJ2-1, with D tentatively TRBD2 (6 bases). This CDR3 region has 14 residues. Between the trimmed V and J ends, which lost 4 bases and 6 bases, there was a span of 16 bases. From germline, CDR1 is SQVTM and CDR2 ANQGSEA.

The J gene is TRBJ2-7, the V gene TRBV5-1, with TRBD2 matching over 8 bases. From germline, CDR1 is SGHRS and CDR2 YFSETQ. The CDR3 sequence is 14 residues long. V shed 0 bases and J 6 bases; nucleotides not matched to a gene: 5. The CDR3 sequence is CASSLEGTSGEQYF. The CDR3 region has the DNA TGCGCCAGCAGCTTGGAAGGAACTAGCGGCGAGCAGTACTTC.

The chain recombines TRBV6-5 with TRBJ2-7; 9 positions match TRBD2. The CDR3 totals 15 residues. The V segment lost 6 bases and the J segment 2 bases; nucleotides outside the gene matches: 8. Per the germline V gene, CDR1 is MNHEY and CDR2 is SVGAGI. CDR3 amino acids: CASRPPLAGAYEQYF. CDR3 in DNA: TGTGCCAGCAGGCCCCCACTAGCGGGTGCCTACGAGCAGTACTTC.

Turning to this clone: Other nucleotide sequences from this sample produce the same CDR3. The rearrangement links TRBV5-1 to TRBJ1-1, with D tentatively TRBD1 (6 bases). V was clipped by 0 bases and J by 1 base, with 7 bases between them. The CDR3 is 14 amino acids. From germline, CDR1 is SGHRS and CDR2 YFSETQ. The CDR3 DNA reads TGCGCCAGCAGCTTGGTAGGGGGGAACACTGAAGCTTTCTTT. Its protein is CASSLVGGNTEAFF.

This sequence joins TRBV7-9 and TRBJ1-3, with 9 nucleotides matching TRBD1. With 4 bases clipped from V and 0 bases from J, the junction kept 4 bases outside the gene matches. The CDR3 consists of 16 residues. From germline, CDR1 is SEHNR and CDR2 FQNEAQ (reference sequence). CDR3 DNA: TGTGCCAGCAGCTGGGACAGGGAATCCTCTGGAAACACCATATATTTT. Protein product: CASSWDRESSGNTIYF.

The chain is built from TRBV30 and TRBJ1-2; the D gene is possibly TRBD1 (6 bases). V shed 2 bases and J shed 4 bases, with 14 bases lying between them. Germline V gives CDR1 GTSNPN, CDR2 SVGIG (reference sequence). The CDR3 is 14 residues long. The CDR3 DNA reads TGTGCCTGGAGTCCCCGGACAGTATCCTATGGCTACACCTTC. Translated, it gives CAWSPRTVSYGYTF.

Turning to this clone: In the same sample, other DNA sequences code for this CDR3. The V and J genes are TRBV5-1 and TRBJ1-2; D is undetermined. Germline lookup yields CDR1 SGHRS and CDR2 YFSETQ. This CDR3 region has 13 residues. V was cut by 5 bases and J by 2 bases, with 10 bases left in between. The CDR3 nucleotides read TGCGCCAGCAGTTCCGGAGAAAACTATGGCTACACCTTC. This translates into CASSSGENYGYTF.

This rearrangement joins TRBV6-5 to TRBJ2-1, with D maybe TRBD1 (5 bases). There are 15 residues in the CDR3. CDR1 and CDR2 from the germline V gene are MNHEY and SVGAGI. The V end was cut by 6 bases, the J end by 4 bases, with 16 bases between. CDR3 bases: TGTGCCAGCAGGTCTCTGGGGCCCGCTTACAATGAGCAGTTCTTC. Residues: CASRSLGPAYNEQFF.

The V and J genes are TRBV6-6 and TRBJ2-7; no clear D. The CDR3 covers 15 residues. The ends were cut back, 2 bases at V and 3 bases at J, with 14 bases in the middle. Germline V gene lookup returns CDR1 MNHNY and CDR2 SVGAGI (reference sequence). The CDR3 loop is CASSYPSRTGYEQYF. CDR3 DNA sequence: TGTGCCAGCAGTTACCCCTCAAGAACCGGCTACGAGCAGTACTTC.

This rearrangement joins TRBV4-3 to TRBJ2-5; D remains ambiguous. From germline, CDR1 is LGHNA and CDR2 YSLEER. V was trimmed by 2 bases and J by 5 bases, leaving 9 bases between them. This CDR3 has 13 amino acids. CDR3 region: CASSQRIRETQYF. CDR3 nucleotide sequence: TGCGCCAGCAGCCAAAGGATCCGGGAGACCCAGTACTTC.

A remark on this clone: The same CDR3 is also encoded by other DNA sequences in this sample. J is TRBJ2-2 and V is TRBV11-2; D remains unclear. The CDR3 totals 14 residues. Germline V lookup: CDR1 SGHAT, CDR2 FQNNGV. Trimming pared 2 bases from V and 1 base from J, leaving 5 bases between. CDR3 sequence (DNA): TGTGCCAGCAGCTTAAGTGGGAACACCGGGGAGCTGTTTTTT. Residues: CASSLSGNTGELFF.

This chain uses TRBV6-5 with TRBJ1-4, with D uncertain. Germline CDR1 is MNHEY and CDR2 is SVGAGI. This CDR3 is built from 13 residues. V shed 7 bases and J shed 2 bases, with 8 bases lying between them. CDR3 DNA sequence: TGTGCCAGCATGGGAGGTACTAATGAAAAACTGTTTTTT. Protein sequence: CASMGGTNEKLFF.

With respect to this clone: A read error may be the cause here, since a much bigger clone is one base away. Additional DNA sequences in this sample encode the identical CDR3. The chain is built from TRBV6-5 and TRBJ2-7; a possible D gene is TRBD1 (5 bases). V dropped 4 bases and J dropped 3 bases, with 7 bases sitting between them. This CDR3 contains 12 residues. CDR1 and CDR2 from the germline V gene are MNHEY and SVGAGI. The CDR3 here is CASSSQGYEQYF. CDR3 nucleotides: TGTGCCAGCAGTTCCCAGGGCTACGAGCAGTACTTC.